This is a list of T cell receptor beta chains from one sample in a study of blood T cell repertoires in COVID-19. Clones were read by immunoSEQ multiplex PCR, and TCRdb kept only the in-frame ones, dropping some. The data show about 380,000 clones, more than 70% seen once. Material: PBMCs or T cells enriched from blood (not recorded which). The receptors originated from a woman aged 18-35 years who had recovered from COVID-19. CDR3s leave out the opening cysteine and the closing phenylalanine or tryptophan. Each record gives: V gene, CDR3 length, clone size, CDR3 protein. The listing skips clone size in some rows; elsewhere it reads once, few, many or a size class.

v_call: TRBV4-1
cdr3_length: 11
clone_size: .
cdr3_aa: ASSYTGVEKLF

v_call: TRBV6-5
cdr3_length: 11
clone_size: .
cdr3_aa: ASSSSGSNEQF

v_call: TRBV11-2
cdr3_length: 14
clone_size: .
cdr3_aa: ASSLDSRTGKAEQY

v_call: TRBV19
cdr3_length: 13
clone_size: .
cdr3_aa: ASSRADATNEKLF

v_call: TRBV24-1
cdr3_length: 13
clone_size: few
cdr3_aa: ATSDPRDNLGGYT

v_call: TRBV30
cdr3_length: 12
clone_size: .
cdr3_aa: AWSVGQGRETQY

v_call: TRBV7-2
cdr3_length: 13
clone_size: .
cdr3_aa: ASSLVRQATYEQY

v_call: TRBV30
cdr3_length: 12
clone_size: .
cdr3_aa: AWGQGSANYGYT

v_call: TRBV18
cdr3_length: 15
clone_size: .
cdr3_aa: ASSQTDRGLHGYGYT

v_call: TRBV7-6
cdr3_length: 13
clone_size: .
cdr3_aa: ASSLGGGAGGEQY

v_call: TRBV9
cdr3_length: 15
clone_size: .
cdr3_aa: ASSASTGGNMNTEAF

v_call: TRBV11-3
cdr3_length: 11
clone_size: .
cdr3_aa: ASSLAGVDEQF

v_call: TRBV5-6
cdr3_length: 10
clone_size: once
cdr3_aa: ASSFENYGYT

v_call: TRBV6-5
cdr3_length: 12
clone_size: .
cdr3_aa: ASSDHRARQPQH

v_call: TRBV3-1/TRBV3-2
cdr3_length: 16
clone_size: .
cdr3_aa: ASSQEGGTGEDNSPLH

v_call: TRBV28
cdr3_length: 11
clone_size: .
cdr3_aa: ASAGQLNEKLF

v_call: TRBV3-1/TRBV3-2
cdr3_length: 14
clone_size: .
cdr3_aa: ASSQDRRQVTNVLT

v_call: TRBV6-4
cdr3_length: 14
clone_size: .
cdr3_aa: ASSALNRGGANEQF

v_call: TRBV12-3/TRBV12-4
cdr3_length: 11
clone_size: .
cdr3_aa: ASSPDSYNEQF

v_call: TRBV6-5
cdr3_length: 12
clone_size: .
cdr3_aa: ASSLTGGGTEAF

v_call: TRBV11-3
cdr3_length: 12
clone_size: .
cdr3_aa: ASSEGAGGSSQY

v_call: TRBV6-2/TRBV6-3
cdr3_length: 14
clone_size: .
cdr3_aa: ASSLRTGPTGNTIY

v_call: TRBV5-4
cdr3_length: 14
clone_size: .
cdr3_aa: ASSSGLAGGQDTQY

v_call: TRBV10-3
cdr3_length: 12
clone_size: .
cdr3_aa: AISEEKGRTEAF

v_call: TRBV18
cdr3_length: 13
clone_size: .
cdr3_aa: ASSPPGLGNEKLF

v_call: TRBV19
cdr3_length: 11
clone_size: .
cdr3_aa: ASTHTGLEPQH

v_call: TRBV6-5
cdr3_length: 12
clone_size: .
cdr3_aa: ASSPGQGYQPQH

v_call: TRBV11-2
cdr3_length: 11
clone_size: .
cdr3_aa: ASSPGPNTEAF

v_call: TRBV27
cdr3_length: 13
clone_size: few
cdr3_aa: ASSSTGFPTGELF

v_call: TRBV28
cdr3_length: 13
clone_size: once
cdr3_aa: ASSSPGTLSYEQY

v_call: TRBV9
cdr3_length: 12
clone_size: .
cdr3_aa: ASSETGGAREQY

v_call: TRBV19
cdr3_length: 9
clone_size: .
cdr3_aa: ASSAGGDYT

v_call: TRBV25-1
cdr3_length: 14
clone_size: .
cdr3_aa: ASSGKTGPWGYGYT

v_call: TRBV11-3
cdr3_length: 13
clone_size: .
cdr3_aa: ASSYRDSSSYEQY

v_call: TRBV21-1
cdr3_length: 12
clone_size: .
cdr3_aa: ASRKRITPGELF

v_call: TRBV19
cdr3_length: 12
clone_size: .
cdr3_aa: ASNHRGEVETQY

v_call: TRBV5-8
cdr3_length: 16
clone_size: .
cdr3_aa: ASVPRFSGGANYNEQF

v_call: TRBV7-3
cdr3_length: 15
clone_size: .
cdr3_aa: ASSLVTSGGQQETQY

v_call: TRBV11-2
cdr3_length: 13
clone_size: once
cdr3_aa: ASSPRTGGVGEQY

v_call: TRBV19
cdr3_length: 13
clone_size: .
cdr3_aa: ASSIGGGENTEAF

v_call: TRBV3-1/TRBV3-2
cdr3_length: 12
clone_size: .
cdr3_aa: ASSPRDRGEKLF

v_call: TRBV7-9
cdr3_length: 15
clone_size: few
cdr3_aa: ASSRYLGQGSNQPQH

v_call: TRBV19
cdr3_length: 13
clone_size: .
cdr3_aa: ASRPDRVGRSPLH

v_call: TRBV18
cdr3_length: 12
clone_size: .
cdr3_aa: ASSPPSVNYGYT

v_call: TRBV6-2/TRBV6-3
cdr3_length: 16
clone_size: few
cdr3_aa: ASSYSRGDRGLDTEAF

v_call: TRBV11-2
cdr3_length: 14
clone_size: .
cdr3_aa: ASSLGMTGNTGELF

v_call: TRBV6-5
cdr3_length: 13
clone_size: .
cdr3_aa: ASSYFTPGATEAF

v_call: TRBV3-1/TRBV3-2
cdr3_length: 15
clone_size: .
cdr3_aa: ASTSVRPGGGYNEQF

v_call: TRBV15
cdr3_length: 13
clone_size: .
cdr3_aa: ATSRFITGDTEAF

v_call: TRBV27
cdr3_length: 13
clone_size: .
cdr3_aa: ASSLGPSLNYGYT

v_call: TRBV6-5
cdr3_length: 14
clone_size: few
cdr3_aa: ASSYSNRGTGNTIY

v_call: TRBV5-5
cdr3_length: 13
clone_size: .
cdr3_aa: ASSQRWGDTGELF

v_call: TRBV18
cdr3_length: 16
clone_size: .
cdr3_aa: ASSPRQQGVMSNQPQH